A selection of T cell receptor beta chains follows, all from one sample in a study of a mutant IDH1 vaccine in newly diagnosed glioma. For these TCRs, the target antigens are not known. TCRdb keeps only in-frame clones here, not all; method: immunoSEQ multiplex PCR. Among about 55,000 clones listed, under 90% were seen once. Sequencing used PBMCs, obtained from a glioma patient whose treatment included an IDH1 peptide vaccine. The receptors derive from a man aged 40-50 years with glioma. CDR3s include the opening cysteine and the closing phenylalanine or tryptophan. The D gene is left open where the match is weak. Size tells how often a clone was seen (once, few, many) or the class of an expanded clone, and some rows leave it out.

v_gene	len	abundance	d_gene	j_gene	CDR3nt	CDR3aa
TRBV29-1	14	-	-	TRBJ2-6	TGCAGCGTATCGGGAGACTCTGGGGCCAACGTCCTGACTTTC	CSVSGDSGANVLTF
TRBV5-3	16	-	-	TRBJ1-4	TGTGCCAGAAGCTTGGCCGGGGTGGGATTGGGAGAAAAACTGTTTTTT	CARSLAGVGLGEKLFF
TRBV7-9	13	few	-	TRBJ1-1	TGTGCCAGCAGTAACCCGGGGAACACTGAAGCTTTCTTT	CASSNPGNTEAFF
TRBV29-1	10	-	-	TRBJ1-2	TGCAGCGTTGATGTAGGAGGCTACACCTTC	CSVDVGGYTF
TRBV6-5	11	-	TRBD1	TRBJ1-1	TGTGCCAGCGAGCAGGGGGTTGAAGCTTTCTTT	CASEQGVEAFF
TRBV9	16	few	-	TRBJ1-5	TGTGCCAGCAGCGTAGGAGTCGGCCATAGCAATCAGCCCCAGCATTTT	CASSVGVGHSNQPQHF
TRBV2	18	once	TRBD2	TRBJ2-7	TGTGCCAGCAGTGAAGACTGGCGGGTAGCGGGGGGCTACTACGAGCAGTACTTC	CASSEDWRVAGGYYEQYF
TRBV6-5	14	-	TRBD1	TRBJ2-7	TGTGCCAGCAGTTCGGCAGGGGGCTCCTACGAGCAGTACTTC	CASSSAGGSYEQYF
TRBV6-5	11	-	-	TRBJ1-2	TGTGCCAGCTTTTCAGGGTATGGCTACACCTTC	CASFSGYGYTF
TRBV10-2	13	-	-	TRBJ2-1	TGCGCCAGCAGTGAGGGCAGGGTGTATGAGCAGTTCTTC	CASSEGRVYEQFF
TRBV6-6	14	once	TRBD2	TRBJ2-2	TGTGCCAGCATCCTAGCGGGGAACACCGGGGAGCTGTTTTTT	CASILAGNTGELFF
TRBV6-6	14	-	TRBD1	TRBJ1-2	TGTGCCAGCAGGACAGGGGGAGCTAACTATGGCTACACCTTC	CASRTGGANYGYTF
TRBV9	10	-	-	TRBJ2-7	TGTGCCAGCAGCCGTAACTGTCAGGTCTTC	CASSRNCQVF
TRBV2	13	-	TRBD1	TRBJ2-7	TGTGCCAGAGGAAACGGACAGGACGCCGAGCAGTACTTC	CARGNGQDAEQYF
TRBV7-2	12	few	-	TRBJ2-7	TGTGCCAGCAGCCAATGGGGGGTAGAGCAGTACTTC	CASSQWGVEQYF
TRBV19	14	few	-	TRBJ1-3	TGTGCCAGTAGTGACGGGGCCTCTGGAAACACCATATATTTT	CASSDGASGNTIYF
TRBV5-1	16	-	-	TRBJ1-4	TGCGCCAGCAGCTTGGGTACCGGAGCCGGGAATGAAAAACTGTTTTTT	CASSLGTGAGNEKLFF
TRBV7-7	13	-	-	TRBJ2-5	TGTGCCAGCAGCACAGGGATTCAAGAGACCCAGTACTTC	CASSTGIQETQYF
TRBV5-1	15	-	-	TRBJ2-1	TGCGCCAGCAGCTGGGGGGGCAAACAGGGAGATGAGCAGTTCTTC	CASSWGGKQGDEQFF
TRBV30	13	-	-	TRBJ1-1	TGTGCCTGGAGTGTAGGGGGGAACACTGAAGCTTTCTTT	CAWSVGGNTEAFF
TRBV21-1	15	-	-	TRBJ1-5	TGTGCCAGCAGCACACTAGACAGGGGGTGTCAGCCCCAGCATTTT	CASSTLDRGCQPQHF
TRBV18	13	once	-	TRBJ1-2	TGTGCCAGCTCACCGGGGGAAAACTATGGCTACACCTTC	CASSPGENYGYTF
TRBV5-1	16	-	-	TRBJ2-5	TGCGCCAGCAGCCCGGGGTGGCTAGGGGGTGGAGAGACCCAGTACTTC	CASSPGWLGGGETQYF
TRBV7-9	14	-	-	TRBJ2-1	TGTGCCAGCAGCTTAGGCGGGCCGATAAATGAGCAGTTCTTC	CASSLGGPINEQFF
TRBV2	11	-	-	TRBJ1-1	TGTGCCAGCAGGTGGGCGGGGGAGACTTTCTTT	CASRWAGETFF
TRBV5-1	15	-	-	TRBJ2-7	TGCGCCAGCAGCTTTTACCCGGGGAACGTCTACGAGCAGTACTTC	CASSFYPGNVYEQYF
TRBV2	14	-	-	TRBJ1-6	TGTGCCAGCAGTGGACACTTCTATAATTCACCCCTCCACTTT	CASSGHFYNSPLHF
TRBV6-4	20	-	-	TRBJ1-1	TGTGCCAGCAGTGACAGGGATTTAGAGGTGCGGAGGTGGGTGAACACTGAAGCTTTCTTT	CASSDRDLEVRRWVNTEAFF
TRBV7-2	14	once	-	TRBJ1-3	TGTGCCAGCAGCTCAACTGGCTCTGGAAACACCATATATTTT	CASSSTGSGNTIYF
TRBV5-1	14	-	-	TRBJ2-5	TGCGCCAGCAGCTTGTCCAGTTACCAAGAGACCCAGTACTTC	CASSLSSYQETQYF
TRBV18	15	-	TRBD1	TRBJ1-2	TGTGCCAGCTCACCTGCTGGACAGGGGCTCAATGGCTACACCTTC	CASSPAGQGLNGYTF
TRBV29-1	16	-	-	TRBJ1-6	TGCAGCGTCGCAGACAGGAAAAGCTCCTATAATTCACCCCTCCACTTT	CSVADRKSSYNSPLHF
TRBV6-1	14	-	TRBD1	TRBJ2-4	TGTGCCAGCACGACAGGGGGGAGGGGAAACATTCAGTACTTC	CASTTGGRGNIQYF
TRBV2	16	-	TRBD2	TRBJ2-5	TGTGCCAGCAGAGGGACTAGCGGGGGGAGCCAAGAGACCCAGTACTTC	CASRGTSGGSQETQYF
TRBV11-2	16	few	TRBD2	TRBJ2-5	TGTGCCAGCAGCTTAGGGTCTAGCGGGGGCCAAGAGACCCAGTACTTC	CASSLGSSGGQETQYF
TRBV27	13	-	-	TRBJ1-2	TGTGCCAGCAGTTTTCGGGGCGGGGATGGCTACACCTTC	CASSFRGGDGYTF
TRBV27	13	few	-	TRBJ1-2	TGTGCCAGCAGTTTATTGCCATCTGATGGCTACACCTTC	CASSLLPSDGYTF
TRBV4-1	14	once	-	TRBJ2-7	TGCGCCAGCAGCCAAGATGAGAGTAGGGGCGAGCAGTACTTC	CASSQDESRGEQYF
TRBV10-3	13	-	-	TRBJ2-1	TGTGCCATCAGTGGAGAACTAGTCGGTGAGCAGTTCTTC	CAISGELVGEQFF
TRBV4-1	18	-	TRBD1	TRBJ2-4	TGCGCCAGCAGCCAAGCAACACAGGGGGCAGTGGCCAAAAACATTCAGTACTTC	CASSQATQGAVAKNIQYF
TRBV18	13	-	-	TRBJ2-5	TGTGCCAGCTCGCCTGGGGGGCTGGAGACCCAGTACTTC	CASSPGGLETQYF
TRBV6-4	14	-	TRBD2	TRBJ2-7	TGTGCCAGCAAGACGGGGGGTCGACCCTACGAGCAGTACTTC	CASKTGGRPYEQYF
TRBV7-2	14	-	TRBD2	TRBJ2-5	TGTGCCAGCAGTTGGGGGGGAGGGCAAGAGACCCAGTACTTC	CASSWGGGQETQYF
TRBV5-1	14	-	-	TRBJ1-5	TGCGCCAGCAGCCGCGGAGGTGGCAATCAGCCCCAGCATTTT	CASSRGGGNQPQHF
TRBV25-1	16	few	-	TRBJ2-6	TGTGCCAGCAGTGGTACAGGTTACTCCGGGGCCAACGTCCTGACTTTC	CASSGTGYSGANVLTF
TRBV7-3	14	-	-	TRBJ2-2	TGTGCCAGCAGCTCCGGACCGAACACCGGGGAGCTGTTTTTT	CASSSGPNTGELFF
TRBV19	15	-	-	TRBJ1-5	TGTGCCAGTAGTATTAGAGGGGGGGACAATCAGCCCCAGCATTTT	CASSIRGGDNQPQHF
TRBV6-1	17	few	TRBD2	TRBJ2-3	TGTGCCAGCAGTGGGACTAGCGGGGGGCCATACACAGATACGCAGTATTTT	CASSGTSGGPYTDTQYF
TRBV29-1	14	-	-	TRBJ1-1	TGCAGCGTTGAACCGGGGCCGGAGAACACTGAAGCTTTCTTT	CSVEPGPENTEAFF
TRBV10-2	14	-	-	TRBJ2-2	TGCGCCAGCAGCCCCCCTCAGGTGACCGGGGAGCTGTTTTTT	CASSPPQVTGELFF
TRBV5-1	14	-	-	TRBJ2-7	TGCGCCAGCAGCTTGCAGGGTTCCTCCTACGAGCAGTACTTC	CASSLQGSSYEQYF
TRBV30	17	-	TRBD1	TRBJ1-2	TGTGCCTGGAGTGTGCCGGTCGGGGACAGGGGCAGCTATGGCTACACCTTC	CAWSVPVGDRGSYGYTF
TRBV5-4	15	-	TRBD1	TRBJ1-2	TGTGCCAGCAGCCGCCGGGACAGCGCTAACTATGGCTACACCTTC	CASSRRDSANYGYTF
TRBV29-1	11	-	-	TRBJ2-7	TGCAGCGTGGCGGGGGCCGACGAGCAGTACTTC	CSVAGADEQYF
TRBV5-1	17	-	TRBD1	TRBJ2-7	TGCGCCCGCGAGAGCGGAGTTGGGGGGACAGGGCTACTCGAGCAGTACTTC	CARESGVGGTGLLEQYF
TRBV6-1	14	-	-	TRBJ1-3	TGTGCCAGCAGTGAAGGATTGGGGAACAGGGCATCGTATTTT	CASSEGLGNRASYF
TRBV2	13	-	TRBD1	TRBJ1-1	TGTGCCAGCAGTTGGGACAGGATGGGTGAAGCTTTCTTT	CASSWDRMGEAFF
TRBV27	19	once	-	TRBJ1-2	TGTGCCAGCAGTTTATTAGGTCGGGTTACGACAAAAATCGGCGGAGGCTACACCTTC	CASSLLGRVTTKIGGGYTF